One and the same sample provided the 21 T cell receptor beta chains below, sequenced in a study of T cells in Graves' hyperthyroidism and ophthalmopathy. RNA transcripts gave rise to amplified TCR beta CDR3 regions. An initial round of RT-PCR targeting the TCR CDR3 relied on the HTBI primer set. TCRdb independently ran MiXCR on the multiplex PCR reads; one entry per CDR3 protein. Altogether over 550,000 distinct CDR3 sequences are present, around 15% being singletons, with the ten largest covering 18%. What was sequenced was blood. The source of these receptors is a woman aged 18 to 35 with Graves' hyperthyroidism.

The chain carries TRBV6-1 and TRBJ2-2; D is ambiguous. Trimming shortened V by 4 bases and J by 1 base, and 10 bases separated the two germline ends. Germline-derived CDR1 and CDR2 are MNHNS and SASEGT. The CDR3 loop spans 15 amino acids. In DNA form, the CDR3 reads TGTGCCAGCAGTGTACGCTCCAAGAACACCGGGGAGCTGTTTTTT. Protein product: CASSVRSKNTGELFF.

V usage is TRBV28 and J usage is TRBJ2-3; a possible D gene is TRBD2 (6 bases). Germline CDR1 reads MDHEN; CDR2 reads SYDVKM. This CDR3 comprises 18 residues. Trimming shortened V by 3 bases and J by 3 bases, and 22 bases separated the two germline ends. CDR3 in DNA: TGTGCCAGCAGTTTGTTGGGGTTGGGGGGAGTAAGAACAGATACGCAGTATTTT. Protein sequence: CASSLLGLGGVRTDTQYF. The full variable domain, its missing parts supplied by reference TRBV28 and TRBJ2-3, is DVKVTQSSRYLVKRTGEKVFLECVQDMDHENMFWYRQDPGLGLRLIYFSYDVKMKEKGDIPEGYSVSREKKERFSLILESASTNQTSMYLCASSLLGLGGVRTDTQYFGPGTRLTVL.

The chain carries TRBV9 and TRBJ2-3; a possible D gene is TRBD1 (7 bases). The germline V gene has CDR1 SGDLS and CDR2 YYNGEE. The CDR3 is 14 amino acids. V was clipped by 4 bases and J by 6 bases, with 15 bases between them. This chain's CDR3 is CASSTETGRDTQYF. The DNA for the CDR3 is TGTGCCAGCAGCACGGAGACAGGGAGGGATACGCAGTATTTT.

In its sample, this clonotype was seen many times. The rearrangement joins TRBV12-3 or TRBV12-4 to TRBJ2-1; TRBD1 matches 9 bases. Germline trimming cut 6 bases from V and 3 bases from J; bases unmatched to any gene: 6. The CDR3 has 15 amino acids. The CDR3 DNA reads TGTGCCAGCAGACAGGGGGCGATGGTCTACAATGAGCAGTTCTTC. Its translation: CASRQGAMVYNEQFF.

At least ten counts were recorded for this clonotype. J is TRBJ2-7 and V is TRBV7-9, with TRBD2 as a possible D gene (6 bases). Germline V gene sequence: CDR1 SEHNR, CDR2 FQNEAQ (reference sequence). CDR3 length: 14 amino acids. Trimming took 1 base from V and 2 from J, leaving 9 bases between them. The CDR3 DNA reads TGTGCCAGCAGCTTAGGCAGGGAGGCCTACGAGCAGTACTTC. Protein: CASSLGREAYEQYF.

This clonotype has ten or more counts. The J gene is TRBJ1-2, the V gene TRBV9, with 9 positions matching TRBD1. Germline V gene data show CDR1 as SGDLS and CDR2 as YYNGEE. J was trimmed by 2 bases and V by 4 bases; bases with no gene match: 3. The CDR3 extends over 14 amino acids. This CDR3 is CASSTGQGNYGYTF. The CDR3 DNA is TGTGCCAGCAGCACCGGACAGGGGAACTATGGCTACACCTTC.

The CDR3 coding sequence is TGTGCCAGCAGTTTCGGGTGGGGCCCAACGGGAGAGGGGGCCAACGTCCTGACTTTC. Protein: CASSFGWGPTGEGANVLTF. The chain has TRBV28 and TRBJ2-6, with D possibly TRBD2 on 6 matching bases. The germline CDR1 and CDR2 sequences are MDHEN and SYDVKM. The CDR3 extends over 19 amino acids. Trimming removed 3 bases at V and 4 bases at J, with 22 bases between.

This clonotype has at least ten counts. The chain combines TRBV7-2 with TRBJ2-3, with 12 nucleotides matching TRBD2. The V segment lost 2 bases and the J segment 6 bases; nucleotides outside the gene matches: 3. This CDR3 region has 15 residues. Germline lookup yields CDR1 SGHTA and CDR2 FQGNSA. CDR3 in amino acids: CASSLLAGGRDTQYF. Written as DNA, the CDR3 is TGTGCCAGCAGCTTACTAGCGGGGGGGCGGGATACGCAGTATTTT.

There are a few counts of this clonotype. This may be a read error: a much more frequent sequence differs by one nucleotide. V gene TRBV7-2 combines with J gene TRBJ2-3, with 9 nucleotides matching TRBD1. J gave up 4 bases and V 4 bases, and 6 bases lay outside the gene matches. This CDR3 is built from 15 residues. In germline, CDR1 is SGHTA, CDR2 FQGNSA. This CDR3 is CASSSRDRVPDTQYF. The CDR3 bases are TGTGCCAGCAGCTCACGGGACAGGGTACCAGATACGCAGTATTTT. The variable domain in full, completed from reference TRBV7-2 and TRBJ2-3, reads GAGVSQSPSNKVTEKGKDVELRCDPISGHTALYWYRQSLGQGLEFLIYFQGNSAPDKSGLPSDRFSAERTGGSVSTLTIQRTQQEDSAVYLCASSSRDRVPDTQYFGPGTRLTVL.

This clonotype was found many times. V gene TRBV5-1 combines with J gene TRBJ2-7; the D gene is possibly TRBD1 (5 bases). Germline lookup yields CDR1 SGHRS and CDR2 YFSETQ. Trimming cost V 2 bases and J 3 bases, with 15 bases left between them. The CDR3 runs to 15 residues. CDR3 sequence reads: CASSFEQGTLYEQYF. Written as DNA, the CDR3 is TGCGCCAGCAGCTTCGAGCAGGGTACCCTCTACGAGCAGTACTTC. Based on the CDR3 plus reference TRBV5-1 and TRBJ2-7, the full variable domain is KAGVTQTPRYLIKTRGQQVTLSCSPISGHRSVSWYQQTPGQGLQFLFEYFSETQRNKGNFPGRFSGRQFSNSRSEMNVSTLELGDSALYLCASSFEQGTLYEQYFGPGTRLTVT.

This clonotype was seen more than once but under ten times. The chain employs TRBV24-1 and TRBJ1-1; D may be TRBD1 (5 bases). The V gene's germline CDR1 is KGHDR and CDR2 SFDVKD. V shed 7 bases and J shed 5 bases, with 10 bases lying between them. The CDR3 has 12 amino acids. CDR3 nucleotides: TGTGCCACCAGGTCGGAGGGGACTGAAGCTTTCTTT. Its translation: CATRSEGTEAFF.

This clonotype occurred many times. The rearrangement uses TRBV7-2 and TRBJ2-1, with D perhaps TRBD1 or TRBD2 (5 bases each). The germline CDR1 and CDR2 sequences are SGHTA and FQGNSA. V gave up 1 base and J gave up 6 bases, with 10 bases separating them. This CDR3 spans 14 amino acids. The CDR3 here is CASSLVGGGNEQFF. The CDR3 coding sequence is TGTGCCAGCAGCTTAGTGGGTGGGGGCAATGAGCAGTTCTTC.

This chain connects TRBV9 to TRBJ1-3; no clear D. CDR1 is SGDLS, CDR2 YYNGEE, per germline. V lost 3 bases and J 4 bases, leaving 14 bases between the germline ends. The CDR3 consists of 15 residues. The CDR3 nucleotides read TGTGCCAGCAGCGCCATGGACTGGTCGGGAAACACCATATATTTT. Translating gives CASSAMDWSGNTIYF.

This clonotype was detected many times. The chain recombines TRBV28 with TRBJ1-5; D not resolved. CDR1 MDHEN and CDR2 SYDVKM come from the germline V gene. The ends were cut back, 0 bases at V and 6 bases at J, with 15 bases in the middle. The CDR3 spans 16 residues. Written as DNA, the CDR3 is TGTGCCAGCAGTTTATGGTCAGGTCCGGGGATTCAGCCCCAGCATTTT. It yields the protein CASSLWSGPGIQPQHF.

This clonotype was detected once. The J gene is TRBJ2-2, the V gene TRBV2; 8 nucleotides line up with TRBD1. Trimming cost V 8 bases and J 5 bases; bases outside gene matches: 4. This CDR3 contains 13 residues. The germline V gene has CDR1 SNHLY and CDR2 FYNNEI. The CDR3 loop reads CASRQGFTGELFF. The CDR3 DNA reads as TGTGCCAGCCGACAGGGGTTTACCGGGGAGCTGTTTTTT. The full variable domain, with the rest looked up from reference TRBV2 and TRBJ2-2, is EPEVTQTPSHQVTQMGQEVILRCVPISNHLYFYWYRQILGQKVEFLVSFYNNEISEKSEIFDDQFSVERPDGSNFTLKIRSTKLEDSAMYFCASRQGFTGELFFGEGSRLTVL.

V gene TRBV5-1 combines with J gene TRBJ1-3, with D possibly TRBD1 on 6 matching bases. The CDR3 extends over 15 amino acids. V dropped 4 bases and J dropped 0 bases, with 11 bases sitting between them. Germline-derived CDR1 and CDR2 are SGHRS and YFSETQ. CDR3 nucleotide sequence: TGCGCCAGCAGCCGGGGGGACACCTCTGGAAACACCATATATTTT. Translated: CASSRGDTSGNTIYF.

This clonotype was detected ten times or more. The chain links TRBV11-3 to TRBJ2-4; perhaps TRBD1 as D (5 bases). This CDR3 spans 14 amino acids. Germline V gene data show CDR1 as SGHNT and CDR2 as YENEEA. V lost 5 bases and J lost 7, with 15 bases in between. The CDR3 loop is CASSLGAPGNIQYF. The CDR3 nucleotides are TGTGCCAGCAGCCTAGGTGCCCCAGGGAACATTCAGTACTTC.

This chain uses TRBV27 with TRBJ2-5; tentatively, D is TRBD1 or TRBD2 (5 bases each). CDR1 and CDR2 from the germline V gene are MNHEY and SMNVEV (reference sequence). The CDR3 has 17 residues. V lost 3 bases and J 5 bases, leaving 22 bases between the germline ends. The CDR3 region is CASSLTAGTGIIETQYF. Here the CDR3 DNA reads TGTGCCAGCAGTTTGACAGCCGGGACGGGGATAATTGAGACCCAGTACTTC.

In its sample, this clonotype was seen many times. The CDR3 DNA reads as TGTGCCAGCAGTTACGACGGAGGCAGCTCCTATAATTCACCCCTCCACTTT. Its protein product is CASSYDGGSSYNSPLHF. This chain links TRBV6-6 with TRBJ1-6; D call uncertain. The CDR3 sequence is 17 residues long. Trimming stripped 2 bases from V and 0 bases from J, with 11 bases between. Germline V gene sequence: CDR1 MNHNY, CDR2 SVGAGI (reference sequence).

This clonotype was found many times. This chain links TRBV27 with TRBJ2-5, with D possibly TRBD1 on 5 matching bases. This CDR3 is 14 amino acids long. V lost 0 bases and J lost 5, with 10 bases in between. The germline CDR1 and CDR2 sequences are MNHEY and SMNVEV (reference sequence). The CDR3 nucleotides are TGTGCCAGCAGTTTATCGCCAGGGCGGGAGACCCAGTACTTC. Its translation is CASSLSPGRETQYF.

This clonotype was counted many times. The rearrangement uses TRBV20-1 and TRBJ1-1; possibly TRBD1 for D (6 bases). V lost 5 bases and J 1 base, leaving 14 bases between the germline ends. Germline-derived CDR1 and CDR2 are DFQATT and SNEGSKA (reference sequence). The CDR3 sequence is 14 residues long. The CDR3 spells CSAGSGQPNTEAFF. CDR3 sequence (DNA): TGCAGTGCTGGTAGTGGACAGCCGAACACTGAAGCTTTCTTT.